The 16 T cell receptor beta chains listed next were all sequenced from one sample in a study of blood T cell repertoires in COVID-19 (TCRdb year 2020). Preparation of the library involved the immunoSEQ multiplex PCR assay. The table was pulled from immuneACCESS by TCRdb, which kept in-frame rearrangements only. Such tables lose some clones; where checked, under half of the loss comes from unresolved V genes, and the rest has no known cause. Within this sample are about 260,000 clones, with over 80% of them counted one time only. The ten largest clones take up 1.5% to 1.7% of the sample. Sample: peripheral blood. These receptors came from a woman between 35 and 50 years old who had recovered from COVID-19.

This chain links TRBV27 with TRBJ2-2; a weak D match, TRBD1 (6 bases). The length of the CDR3 is 14 residues. Trimming cost V 7 bases and J 1 base, with 10 bases left between them. Germline loops: CDR1 MNHEY, CDR2 SMNVEV (reference sequence). CDR3 sequence: CASMRTENTGELFF. The CDR3, as DNA: TGTGCCAGCATGCGGACAGAGAACACCGGGGAGCTGTTTTTT.

V and J are TRBV3-1 (or the pseudogene TRBV3-2) and TRBJ2-1, with 9 bases aligning to TRBD2. The CDR3 sequence is 18 residues long. The ends lost 4 bases at V and 6 bases at J; junction bases unmatched: 16. Germline-derived CDR1 and CDR2 are LGHDT and YNNKEL (reference sequence). The CDR3: CASSPQILQRGAVNEQFF. CDR3 coding DNA: TGTGCCAGCAGCCCGCAGATTCTCCAGCGGGGGGCGGTCAATGAGCAGTTCTTC.

J is TRBJ2-7 and V is TRBV5-1; D ambiguous. There are 13 residues in the CDR3. The germline V gene has CDR1 SGHRS and CDR2 YFSETQ. The V and J ends lost 7 bases and 1 base respectively, with 12 bases between them. The CDR3 region is CASVPTGSYEQYF. The CDR3 DNA reads TGCGCCAGCGTCCCGACCGGGTCCTACGAGCAGTACTTC.

V is TRBV5-1 and J is TRBJ2-1; a possible D gene is TRBD1 (7 bases). Germline V gene lookup returns CDR1 SGHRS and CDR2 YFSETQ. Trimming took off 2 bases at V and 1 base at J, with 19 bases between the two ends. This CDR3 spans 18 amino acids. CDR3: CASSLPSGGTHSYNEQFF. In nucleotides, the CDR3 is TGCGCCAGCAGCTTACCCTCAGGGGGGACTCATTCCTACAATGAGCAGTTCTTC.

This clone appeared a single time. The gene calls are TRBV20-1 and TRBJ2-3; a possible D gene is TRBD2 (7 bases). The CDR3 sequence is 14 residues long. Germline-derived CDR1 and CDR2 are DFQATT and SNEGSKA (reference sequence). The V and J ends lost 3 bases and 4 bases respectively, with 14 bases between them. In DNA, the CDR3 is TGCAGTGCTAGTACGGGGGGCGGCGCAGATACGCAGTATTTT. Translating it yields CSASTGGGADTQYF.

This chain connects TRBV19 to TRBJ1-1; D unclear. The CDR3 is 13 amino acids. Germline lookup yields CDR1 LNHDA and CDR2 SQIVND (reference sequence). V dropped 5 bases and J dropped 4 bases, with 11 bases sitting between them. CDR3 sequence (DNA): TGTGCCAGTAGTTCGGTGGAGACCACTGAAGCTTTCTTT. It specifies CASSSVETTEAFF.

This clone was counted a few times. CDR3 sequence (DNA): TGTGCCAGCAGCCAAGGGTCCGTTAGCGGCGAGCAGTACTTC. Translating gives CASSQGSVSGEQYF. The rearrangement links TRBV14 to TRBJ2-7, with a possible D match to TRBD2 (6 bases). Germline V gene data show CDR1 as SGHDN and CDR2 as FVKESK. CDR3 length: 14 residues. V was pared by 1 base and J by 6 bases, with 13 bases between.

The V gene is TRBV18, the J gene TRBJ2-5; 7 bases map to TRBD2. Germline V gene sequence: CDR1 KGHSH, CDR2 LQKENI. V lost 3 bases to trimming and J lost 2 bases; unmatched junction nucleotides: 3. This CDR3 region has 14 residues. CDR3 sequence: CASSPREGQETQYF. The CDR3 DNA is TGTGCCAGCTCACCGAGGGAGGGTCAAGAGACCCAGTACTTC.

This chain's CDR3 is CASSPGGSGADIRGSQYF. The CDR3 coding sequence is TGTGCCAGCAGCCCAGGTGGTAGCGGGGCCGATATTCGAGGGTCGCAGTATTTT. This chain uses TRBV7-9 with TRBJ2-3, with 8 positions matching TRBD2. The germline gives CDR1 SEHNR, CDR2 FQNEAQ (reference sequence). This CDR3 is 18 amino acids long. After removal of 5 bases from V and 10 bases from J, the junction contained 23 bases not matched to a gene.

This clone was detected once. The genes are TRBV7-6 and TRBJ2-7, with D tentatively TRBD1 (5 bases). Germline V gives CDR1 SGHVS, CDR2 FNYEAQ. V dropped 1 base and J dropped 3 bases, with 7 bases sitting between them. The CDR3 consists of 13 residues. CDR3 coding DNA: TGTGCCAGCAGCTTAGGCAGGGTCTACGAGCAGTACTTC. Protein: CASSLGRVYEQYF.

This chain connects TRBV19 to TRBJ1-5, with D possibly TRBD1 on 5 matching bases. Germline V CDR1 and CDR2: LNHDA, SQIVND (reference sequence). V gave up 1 base and J gave up 7 bases, with 14 bases separating them. This CDR3 has 15 residues. CDR3 DNA sequence: TGTGCCAGTAGTATAGCCGGGGACTCAGGGCAGCCCCAGCATTTT. It is translated as CASSIAGDSGQPQHF.

Points on this clone: The sample holds other DNA sequences that translate to the same CDR3. The J gene is TRBJ1-4, the V gene TRBV7-9, with 9 bases aligning to TRBD1. Unmatched junction bases numbered 2, after V lost 5 bases and J lost 4 bases. The germline V gene encodes CDR1 SEHNR and CDR2 FQNEAQ (reference sequence). The CDR3 runs 14 residues. CDR3: CASSRTGVNEKLFF. The CDR3 DNA follows: TGTGCCAGCAGCAGGACAGGGGTTAATGAAAAACTGTTTTTT. Variable domain in full (rest from reference TRBV7-9 and TRBJ1-4): DTGVSQNPRHKITKRGQNVTFRCDPISEHNRLYWYRQTLGQGPEFLTYFQNEAQLEKSRLLSDRFSAERPKGSFSTLEIQRTEQGDSAMYLCASSRTGVNEKLFFGSGTQLSVL.

The genes are TRBV7-9 and TRBJ2-7, with TRBD2 as a possible D gene (5 bases). Germline V gene data show CDR1 as SEHNR and CDR2 as FQNEAQ (reference sequence). The V gene lost 10 bases and the J gene lost 0 bases, with 19 bases spanning the gap. CDR3 size: 15 residues. The CDR3 region has the DNA TGTGCCACCGCTCCACCCGAGGGATCCTCCTACGAGCAGTACTTC. This gives the protein CATAPPEGSSYEQYF.

The chain recombines TRBV7-9 with TRBJ2-3; D remains unclear. CDR1 is SEHNR and CDR2 is FQNEAQ in the germline V gene (reference sequence). The ends were cut back, 10 bases at V and 8 bases at J, with 4 bases in the middle. The CDR3 is 8 residues long. The CDR3 reads CATRTQYF. CDR3 DNA: TGTGCCACCCGTACGCAGTATTTT.

The rearrangement joins TRBV6-1 to TRBJ2-2; D is uncertain. This CDR3 contains 16 residues. Trimming removed 3 bases from V and 4 bases from J, with 15 bases in between. From germline, CDR1 is MNHNS and CDR2 SASEGT. For the CDR3, the DNA is TGTGCCAGCAGTGAGTGGCAGCCAGGTCCCACCGGGGAGCTGTTTTTT. Translation: CASSEWQPGPTGELFF.

The gene calls are TRBV7-8 and TRBJ1-1; the D gene is possibly TRBD1 (6 bases). This CDR3 spans 18 amino acids. Trimming left V 1 base short and J 4 bases short, with 22 bases between. Per the germline V gene, CDR1 is SGHVS and CDR2 is FQNEAQ. CDR3 DNA: TGTGCCAGCAGCTTAGGATTCAGGGGATCGCGTTACGGCACTGAAGCTTTCTTT. Translation gives CASSLGFRGSRYGTEAFF.